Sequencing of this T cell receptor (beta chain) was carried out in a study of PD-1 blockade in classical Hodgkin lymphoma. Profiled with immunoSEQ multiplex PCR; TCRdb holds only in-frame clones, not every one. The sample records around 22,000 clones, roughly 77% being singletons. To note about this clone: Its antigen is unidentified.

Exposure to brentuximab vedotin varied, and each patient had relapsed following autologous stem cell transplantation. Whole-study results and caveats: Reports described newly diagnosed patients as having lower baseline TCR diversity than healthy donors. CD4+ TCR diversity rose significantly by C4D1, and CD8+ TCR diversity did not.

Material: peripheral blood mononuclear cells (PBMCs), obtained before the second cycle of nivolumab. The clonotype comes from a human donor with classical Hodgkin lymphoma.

CDR3: CASSPTGRTEAFF. CDR3 DNA sequence: TGTGCCAGCAGCCCAACAGGGAGGACTGAAGCTTTCTTT. The genes are TRBV13 and TRBJ1-1, with D tentatively TRBD1 (6 bases). Germline V gives CDR1 PRHDT, CDR2 FYEKMQ (reference sequence). V lost 5 bases and J 5 bases, leaving 12 bases between the germline ends. This CDR3 region has 13 residues.